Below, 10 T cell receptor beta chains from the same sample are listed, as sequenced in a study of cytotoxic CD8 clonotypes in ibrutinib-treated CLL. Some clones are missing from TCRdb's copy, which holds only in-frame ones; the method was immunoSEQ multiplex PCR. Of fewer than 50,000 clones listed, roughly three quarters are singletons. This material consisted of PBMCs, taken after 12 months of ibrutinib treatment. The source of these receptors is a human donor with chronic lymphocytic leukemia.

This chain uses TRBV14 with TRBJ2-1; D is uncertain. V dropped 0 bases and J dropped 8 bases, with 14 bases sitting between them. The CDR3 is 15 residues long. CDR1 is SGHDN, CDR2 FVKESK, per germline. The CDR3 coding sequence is TGTGCCAGCAGCCAAGATAGGATAAGGAGTCATGAGCAGTTCTTC. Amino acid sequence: CASSQDRIRSHEQFF.

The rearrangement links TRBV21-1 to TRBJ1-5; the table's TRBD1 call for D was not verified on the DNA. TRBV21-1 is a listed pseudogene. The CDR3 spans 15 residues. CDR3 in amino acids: CASSKLQGSNQPQHF. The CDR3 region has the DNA TGTGCCAGCAGCAAACTGCAGGGATCTAATCAGCCCCAGCATTTT.

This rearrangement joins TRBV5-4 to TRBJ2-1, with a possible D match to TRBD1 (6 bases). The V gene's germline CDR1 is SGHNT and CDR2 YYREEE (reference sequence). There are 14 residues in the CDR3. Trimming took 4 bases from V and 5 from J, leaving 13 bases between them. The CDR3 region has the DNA TGTGCCAGCAGCGGAAGATCAGGGGACAATGAGCAGTTCTTC. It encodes CASSGRSGDNEQFF.

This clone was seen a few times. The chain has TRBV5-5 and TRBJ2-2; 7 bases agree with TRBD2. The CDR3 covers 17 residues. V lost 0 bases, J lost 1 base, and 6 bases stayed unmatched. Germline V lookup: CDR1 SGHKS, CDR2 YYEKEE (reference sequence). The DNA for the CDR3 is TGTGCCAGCAGCTTGGAATTACTAGCGTTGAACACCGGGGAGCTGTTTTTT. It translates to CASSLELLALNTGELFF.

The CDR3 spells CASSTGLAGSEQYF. Here the CDR3 DNA reads TGTGCCAGTAGCACGGGACTAGCGGGTAGCGAGCAGTACTTC. The chain is built from TRBV19 and TRBJ2-7; 12 positions agree with TRBD2. Germline V gene sequence: CDR1 LNHDA, CDR2 SQIVND (reference sequence). CDR3 size: 14 residues. V gave up 6 bases and J gave up 6 bases; unmatched junction bases: 6.

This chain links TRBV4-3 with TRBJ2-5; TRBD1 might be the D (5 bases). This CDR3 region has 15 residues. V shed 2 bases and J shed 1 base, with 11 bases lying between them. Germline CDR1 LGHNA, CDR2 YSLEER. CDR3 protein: CASSQNQGTQETQYF. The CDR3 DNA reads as TGCGCCAGCAGCCAAAATCAGGGCACCCAAGAGACCCAGTACTTC.

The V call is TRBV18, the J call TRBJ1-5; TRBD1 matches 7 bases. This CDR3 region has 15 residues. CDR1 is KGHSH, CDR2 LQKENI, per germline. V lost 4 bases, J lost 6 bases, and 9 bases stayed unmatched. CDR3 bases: TGTGCCAGCTCACTTATCCTCCACAGGGGTCAGCCCCAGCATTTT. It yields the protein CASSLILHRGQPQHF.

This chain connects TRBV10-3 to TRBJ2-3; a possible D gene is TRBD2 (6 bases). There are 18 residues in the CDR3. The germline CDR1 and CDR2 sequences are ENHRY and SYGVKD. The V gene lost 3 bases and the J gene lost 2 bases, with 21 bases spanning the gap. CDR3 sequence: CAISERVSGSLNTDTQYF. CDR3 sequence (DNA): TGTGCCATCAGTGAAAGGGTCTCCGGGAGTTTGAACACAGATACGCAGTATTTT.

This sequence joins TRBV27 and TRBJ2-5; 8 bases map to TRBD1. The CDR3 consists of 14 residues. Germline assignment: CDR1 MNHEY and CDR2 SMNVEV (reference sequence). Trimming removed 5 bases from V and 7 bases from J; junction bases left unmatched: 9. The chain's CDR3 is CASSPGQGTGTQYF. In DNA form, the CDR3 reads TGTGCCAGCAGTCCCGGACAGGGCACGGGGACCCAGTACTTC.

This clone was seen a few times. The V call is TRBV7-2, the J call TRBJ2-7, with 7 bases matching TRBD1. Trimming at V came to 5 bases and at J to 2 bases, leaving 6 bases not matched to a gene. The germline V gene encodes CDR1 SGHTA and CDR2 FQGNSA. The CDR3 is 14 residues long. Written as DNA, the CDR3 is TGTGCCAGCAGCCCGGGACAGCGAGCCTACGAGCAGTACTTC. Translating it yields CASSPGQRAYEQYF.